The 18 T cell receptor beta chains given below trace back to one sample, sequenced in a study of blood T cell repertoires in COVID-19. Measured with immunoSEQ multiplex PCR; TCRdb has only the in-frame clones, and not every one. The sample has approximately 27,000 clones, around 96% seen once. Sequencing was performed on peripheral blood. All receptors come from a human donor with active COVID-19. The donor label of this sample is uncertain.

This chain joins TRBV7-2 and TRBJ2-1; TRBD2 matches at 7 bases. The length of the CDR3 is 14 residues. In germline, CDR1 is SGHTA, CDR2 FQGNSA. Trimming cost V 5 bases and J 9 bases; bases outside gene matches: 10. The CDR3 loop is CASSPGLVNGEQFF. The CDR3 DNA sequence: TGTGCCAGCAGCCCCGGACTAGTTAACGGTGAGCAGTTCTTC.

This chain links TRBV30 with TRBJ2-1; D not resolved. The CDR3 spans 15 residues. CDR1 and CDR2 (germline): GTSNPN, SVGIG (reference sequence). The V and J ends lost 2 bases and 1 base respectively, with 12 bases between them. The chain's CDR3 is CAWSPRVQSYNEQFF. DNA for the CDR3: TGTGCCTGGAGTCCTCGGGTTCAGTCCTACAATGAGCAGTTCTTC.

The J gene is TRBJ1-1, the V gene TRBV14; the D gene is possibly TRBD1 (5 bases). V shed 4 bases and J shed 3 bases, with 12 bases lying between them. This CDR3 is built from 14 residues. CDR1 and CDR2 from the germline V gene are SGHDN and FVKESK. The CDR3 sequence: CASSRSGGYTEAFF. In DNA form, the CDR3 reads TGTGCCAGCAGCCGGTCCGGGGGATACACTGAAGCTTTCTTT.

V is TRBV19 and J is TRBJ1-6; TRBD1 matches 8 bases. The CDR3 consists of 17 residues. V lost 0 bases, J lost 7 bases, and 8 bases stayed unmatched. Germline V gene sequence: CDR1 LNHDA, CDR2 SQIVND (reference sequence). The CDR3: CASSIEAGGAKNSPLHF. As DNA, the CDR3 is TGTGCCAGTAGTATAGAAGCAGGGGGCGCGAAAAATTCACCCCTCCACTTT.

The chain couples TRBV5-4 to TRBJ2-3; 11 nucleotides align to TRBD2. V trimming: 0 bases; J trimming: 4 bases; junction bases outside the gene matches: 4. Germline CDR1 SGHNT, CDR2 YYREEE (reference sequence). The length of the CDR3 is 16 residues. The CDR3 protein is CASSLGIAGGADTQYF. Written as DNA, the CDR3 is TGTGCCAGCAGCTTGGGAATAGCGGGGGGGGCAGATACGCAGTATTTT.

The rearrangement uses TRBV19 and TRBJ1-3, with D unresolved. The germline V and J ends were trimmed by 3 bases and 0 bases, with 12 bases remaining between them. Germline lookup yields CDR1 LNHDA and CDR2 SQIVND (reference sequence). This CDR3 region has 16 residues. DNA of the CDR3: TGTGCCAGTAGTATTCCGGGTTTCAGCTCTGGAAACACCATATATTTT. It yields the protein CASSIPGFSSGNTIYF.

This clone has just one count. CDR3 sequence (DNA): TGTGCCAGTAGTATGGCCTGGAACACCGGGGAGCTGTTTTTT. This gives the protein CASSMAWNTGELFF. The chain carries TRBV19 and TRBJ2-2; D remains unclear. The V gene lost 3 bases and the J gene lost 1 base, with 6 bases spanning the gap. The CDR3 extends over 14 amino acids. The germline V gene has CDR1 LNHDA and CDR2 SQIVND (reference sequence).

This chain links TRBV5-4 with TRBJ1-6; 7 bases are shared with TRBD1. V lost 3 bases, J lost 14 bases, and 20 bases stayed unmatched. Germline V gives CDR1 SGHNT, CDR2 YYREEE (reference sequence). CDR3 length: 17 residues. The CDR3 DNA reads TGTGCCAGCAGCTCGTCAGGGGGAGCCAGCCCGAGGTATTCCCTCCACTTT. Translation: CASSSSGGASPRYSLHF.

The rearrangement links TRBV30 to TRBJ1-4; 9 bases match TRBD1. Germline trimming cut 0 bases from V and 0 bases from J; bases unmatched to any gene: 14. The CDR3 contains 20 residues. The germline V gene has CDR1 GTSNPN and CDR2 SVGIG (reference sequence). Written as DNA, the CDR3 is TGTGCCTGGAGTGTACTAAGACTGACAGGGGGACTTGCAACTAATGAAAAACTGTTTTTT. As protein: CAWSVLRLTGGLATNEKLFF.

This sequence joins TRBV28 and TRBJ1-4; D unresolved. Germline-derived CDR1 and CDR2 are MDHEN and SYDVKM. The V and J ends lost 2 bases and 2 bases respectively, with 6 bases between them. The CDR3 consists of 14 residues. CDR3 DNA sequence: TGTGCCAGCAGTTTACTCCCGACTAATGAAAAACTGTTTTTT. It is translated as CASSLLPTNEKLFF.

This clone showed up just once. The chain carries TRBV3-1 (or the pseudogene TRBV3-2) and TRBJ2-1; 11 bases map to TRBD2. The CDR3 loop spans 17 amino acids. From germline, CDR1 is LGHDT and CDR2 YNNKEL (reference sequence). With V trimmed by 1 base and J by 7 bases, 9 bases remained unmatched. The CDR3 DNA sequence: TGTGCCAGCAGCCAAGCCCTACTAGCGGGAGTGTTAAATGAGCAGTTCTTC. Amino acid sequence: CASSQALLAGVLNEQFF.

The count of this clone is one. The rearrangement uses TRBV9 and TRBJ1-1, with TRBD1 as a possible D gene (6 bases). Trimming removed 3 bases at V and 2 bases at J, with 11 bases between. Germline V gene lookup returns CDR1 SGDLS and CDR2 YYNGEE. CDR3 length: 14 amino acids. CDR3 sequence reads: CASSGLQGNTEAFF. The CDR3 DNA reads TGTGCCAGCAGCGGTCTACAGGGTAACACTGAAGCTTTCTTT.

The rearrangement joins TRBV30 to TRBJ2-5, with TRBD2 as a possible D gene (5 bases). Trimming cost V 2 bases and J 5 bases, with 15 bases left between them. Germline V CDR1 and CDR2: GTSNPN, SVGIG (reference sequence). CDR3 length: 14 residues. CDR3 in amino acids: CAWSLGSSTETQYF. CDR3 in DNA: TGTGCCTGGAGTCTCGGGTCTAGCACCGAGACCCAGTACTTC.

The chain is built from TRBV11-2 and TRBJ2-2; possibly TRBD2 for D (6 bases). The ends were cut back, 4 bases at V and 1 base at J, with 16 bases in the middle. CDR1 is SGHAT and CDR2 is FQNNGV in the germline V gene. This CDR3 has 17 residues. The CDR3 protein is CASSSSSVGVNTGELFF. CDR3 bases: TGTGCCAGCAGCTCCTCTAGCGTCGGGGTGAACACCGGGGAGCTGTTTTTT.

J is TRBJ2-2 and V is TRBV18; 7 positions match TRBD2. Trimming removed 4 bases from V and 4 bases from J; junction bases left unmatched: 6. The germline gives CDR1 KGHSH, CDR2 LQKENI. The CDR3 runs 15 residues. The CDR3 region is CASSRRERGTGELFF. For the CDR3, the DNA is TGTGCCAGCTCACGGCGGGAGCGGGGCACCGGGGAGCTGTTTTTT.

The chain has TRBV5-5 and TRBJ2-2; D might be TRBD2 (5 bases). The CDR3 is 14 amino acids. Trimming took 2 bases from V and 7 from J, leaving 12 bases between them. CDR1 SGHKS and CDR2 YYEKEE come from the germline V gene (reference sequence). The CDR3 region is CASSFGVLGGELFF. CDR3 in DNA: TGTGCCAGCAGCTTCGGGGTTCTTGGCGGGGAGCTGTTTTTT.

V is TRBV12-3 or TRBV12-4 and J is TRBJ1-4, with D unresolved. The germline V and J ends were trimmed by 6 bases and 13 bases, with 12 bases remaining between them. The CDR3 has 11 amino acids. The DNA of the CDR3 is TGTGCCAGCAGGTCGACGGGAGGACTGTTTTTT. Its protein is CASRSTGGLFF.

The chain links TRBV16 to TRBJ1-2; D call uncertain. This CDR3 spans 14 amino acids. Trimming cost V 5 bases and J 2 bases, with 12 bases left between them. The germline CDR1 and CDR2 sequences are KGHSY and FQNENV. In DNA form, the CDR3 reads TGTGCCAGCAGCTTAACACGGGGAAACTATGGCTACACCTTC. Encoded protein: CASSLTRGNYGYTF.